The entry that follows covers one TCR beta chain sequence. In the study's own analysis: By means of reference gene primer amplification, nucleated cell counts were estimated. Clones were read by immunoSEQ multiplex PCR, and TCRdb kept only the in-frame ones, dropping some. V, J and clone size reflect that table, while D and trimming were determined from the DNA. The table lists approximately 260,000 clones, about 85% of them singletons. This entry comes from a study of blood T cell repertoires in COVID-19. Cohorts were determined from participant-reported clinical history. Germline CDR1 is LGHDT and CDR2 is YNNKEL (reference sequence). Trimming took off 1 base at V and 4 bases at J, with 10 bases between the two ends. This CDR3 is built from 15 residues.

The source is a woman in her forties or fifties who had been exposed to COVID-19. The sequenced sample consisted of PBMCs or T cells enriched from blood (not recorded which). The chain joins TRBV3-1 (or the pseudogene TRBV3-2) to TRBJ2-2, with a possible D match to TRBD1 (6 bases). The CDR3 loop is CASSQATGSTGELFF. CDR3 DNA sequence: TGTGCCAGCAGCCAAGCGACAGGTTCCACCGGGGAGCTGTTTTTT.